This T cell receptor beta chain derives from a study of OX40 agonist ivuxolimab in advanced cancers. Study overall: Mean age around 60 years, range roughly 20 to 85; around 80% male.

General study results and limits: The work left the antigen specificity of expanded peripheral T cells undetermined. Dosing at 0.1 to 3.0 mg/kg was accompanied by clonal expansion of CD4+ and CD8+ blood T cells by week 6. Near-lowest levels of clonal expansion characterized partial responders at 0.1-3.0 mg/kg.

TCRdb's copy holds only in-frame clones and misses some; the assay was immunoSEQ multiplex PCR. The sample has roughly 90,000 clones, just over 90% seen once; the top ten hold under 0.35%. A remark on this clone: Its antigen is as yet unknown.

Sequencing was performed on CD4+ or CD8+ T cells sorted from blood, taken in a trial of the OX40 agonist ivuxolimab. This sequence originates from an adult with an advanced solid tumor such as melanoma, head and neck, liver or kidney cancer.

Written as DNA, the CDR3 is TGTGCCAGCAGCTTAGGAACAGGGGGCACTGGTGGCTACACCTTC. It encodes CASSLGTGGTGGYTF. This sequence joins TRBV7-9 and TRBJ1-2; TRBD1 matches at 9 bases. This CDR3 is 15 amino acids long. The germline gives CDR1 SEHNR, CDR2 FQNEAQ (reference sequence). The trim removed 1 base at V and 7 bases at J, leaving 7 bases unmatched.